Listed here is a single TCR beta chain. This entry is derived from a study of blood T cell repertoires in COVID-19. Study summary: Samples representing acute and convalescent COVID-19 were sourced from the United States, Italy and Spain. T cells, B-cell-depleted T cells, or PBMCs supplied cDNA or gDNA.

Trimming at V came to 6 bases and at J to 4 bases, leaving 7 bases not matched to a gene. Per germline, CDR1 MNHEY and CDR2 SVGEGT. The CDR3 extends over 15 amino acids. In the study's own analysis: From reference gene primer amplification, estimates of nucleated cell counts were derived. TCRdb's copy holds only in-frame clones and misses some; the assay was immunoSEQ multiplex PCR. The V and J calls and the clone size are those of that table, but D and trimming were determined from the DNA. The sample contains 150,000 to 200,000 clones, about 77% of which appear only once. Those who participated ranged in age from about 18 to 89 years and resided in approximately 23 US areas.

The V gene is TRBV6-2 or TRBV6-3, the J gene TRBJ2-2, with 8 bases aligning to TRBD2. Sample: PBMCs or T cells enriched from blood (not recorded which). The receptor's source is a woman in her forties or fifties with acute COVID-19. Here the CDR3 DNA reads TGTGCCAGCAGCGCCGGGACTAGGAGCACCGGGGAGCTGTTTTTT. Its protein is CASSAGTRSTGELFF.